This passage covers 21 T cell receptor beta chains from one sample sequenced in a study of T cell repertoires in cytomegalovirus infection. Each CDR3 protein is one row after TCRdb ran MiXCR on the reads. The table lists around 300,000 distinct CDR3 sequences, around a tenth of them singletons, with roughly 4.5% in the top ten. Material for sequencing was PBMCs. The receptor source for this set is a human donor in good health (CMV status not recorded). Some clones in this sample may be carry-over from other donors' samples.

This clonotype was found many times. The V gene is TRBV7-2, the J gene TRBJ2-3; either TRBD1 or TRBD2 may fit D (5 bases each). Trimming took off 0 bases at V and 6 bases at J, with 10 bases between the two ends. The CDR3 sequence is 14 residues long. Germline V CDR1 and CDR2: SGHTA, FQGNSA. This CDR3 reads CASSLAQGPDTQYF. The CDR3 bases are TGTGCCAGCAGCTTAGCGCAGGGACCTGATACGCAGTATTTT.

The chain is built from TRBV6-1 and TRBJ2-5, with 9 bases that match TRBD2. The V gene end was trimmed by 8 bases and the J gene end by 4 bases; junction bases not matched to a gene: 8. Germline V CDR1 and CDR2: MNHNS, SASEGT. There are 14 residues in the CDR3. The CDR3 bases are TGTGCCAGCCTGCGTAGCGGGGGTGTAGAGACCCAGTACTTC. This encodes CASLRSGGVETQYF.

This clonotype was picked up many times. The CDR3 loop reads CASILGGRLDTEAFF. The CDR3 bases are TGTGCCAGCATCCTTGGGGGGCGACTGGACACTGAAGCTTTCTTT. This chain connects TRBV12-3 or TRBV12-4 to TRBJ1-1; a weak D match, TRBD1 (6 bases). The CDR3 has 15 residues. Trimming removed 7 bases from V and 3 bases from J, with 18 bases in between.

This clonotype was detected a few times. This sequence joins TRBV11-2 and TRBJ1-6; a weak D match, TRBD1 (5 bases). CDR3 length: 16 residues. Per the germline V gene, CDR1 is SGHAT and CDR2 is FQNNGV. The ends were cut back, 7 bases at V and 4 bases at J, with 17 bases in the middle. The CDR3 DNA reads TGTGCCAGCACCCCGGGGGGGGATCAGTATAATTCACCCCTCCACTTT. This translates into CASTPGGDQYNSPLHF.

There are a few counts of this clonotype. V is TRBV7-2 and J is TRBJ2-1, with a weak D call TRBD2 (6 bases). The germline V gene encodes CDR1 SGHTA and CDR2 FQGNSA. The CDR3 loop spans 15 amino acids. V was pared by 5 bases and J by 2 bases, with 13 bases between. The CDR3 nucleotides read TGTGCCAGCAGCCTACGGGACTTTACCTACAATGAGCAGTTCTTC. Protein: CASSLRDFTYNEQFF.

Many counts were recorded for this clonotype. The V gene is TRBV12-3 or TRBV12-4, the J gene TRBJ2-3, with a tentative D call TRBD2 (5 bases). The V end was cut by 10 bases, the J end by 4 bases, with 15 bases between. This CDR3 spans 13 amino acids. The CDR3 sequence: CATSRPGADTQYF. The CDR3 DNA reads TGTGCCACTAGCAGACCCGGCGCAGATACGCAGTATTTT.

The CDR3 sequence is CASSKQGSNSNQPQHF. The CDR3, as DNA: TGTGCCAGTAGCAAACAGGGTTCAAACAGCAATCAGCCCCAGCATTTT. This rearrangement joins TRBV19 to TRBJ1-5; TRBD1 is a possible D gene (6 bases). The V and J ends lost 6 bases and 1 base respectively, with 16 bases between them. Germline values: CDR1 LNHDA, CDR2 SQIVND (reference sequence). CDR3 length: 16 amino acids.

The chain employs TRBV10-3 and TRBJ2-7; 7 nucleotides agree with TRBD1. There are 14 residues in the CDR3. Germline CDR1 and CDR2: ENHRY and SYGVKD. Losses at the gene ends were 6 bases for V and 5 bases for J; bases not matched to a gene: 10. CDR3 DNA sequence: TGTGCCATCAGGAGGGACAGCGCTCCGGACGAGCAGTACTTC. Amino acids: CAIRRDSAPDEQYF.

This clonotype has a handful of counts. The gene calls are TRBV29-1 and TRBJ2-3, with 13 bases that match TRBD2. J lost 4 bases, V lost 6 bases, and 7 bases had no gene match. The CDR3 extends over 15 amino acids. Per germline, CDR1 SQVTM and CDR2 ANQGSEA. CDR3 protein: CSVIRLAGGADTQYF. CDR3 nucleotide sequence: TGCAGCGTGATAAGACTAGCGGGGGGCGCAGATACGCAGTATTTT.

Ten or more counts support this clonotype. The chain has TRBV12-3 or TRBV12-4 and TRBJ2-5; the D gene is possibly TRBD2 (6 bases). The ends were cut back, 4 bases at V and 1 base at J, with 7 bases in the middle. The CDR3 extends over 13 amino acids. CDR3 loop: CASSWGVQETQYF. Here the CDR3 DNA reads TGTGCCAGCAGTTGGGGGGTCCAAGAGACCCAGTACTTC.

The gene calls are TRBV12-3 or TRBV12-4 and TRBJ1-1, with D unclear. There are 12 residues in the CDR3. Trimming removed 6 bases from V and 6 bases from J, with 11 bases in between. CDR3 in amino acids: CASSLGLSEAFF. The DNA of the CDR3 is TGTGCCAGCAGCCTAGGGCTCTCTGAAGCTTTCTTT.

This clonotype was seen a few times. The chain links TRBV6-2 or TRBV6-3 to TRBJ2-3; maybe TRBD2 (6 bases). Germline V gene sequence: CDR1 MNHEY, CDR2 SVGEGT. V dropped 7 bases and J dropped 7 bases, with 18 bases sitting between them. The CDR3 is made up of 14 amino acids. CDR3 DNA: TGTGCCAGCACTAACCGGGACTTCCCAAATACGCAGTATTTT. It encodes CASTNRDFPNTQYF.

This clonotype has a handful of counts. J is TRBJ2-1 and V is TRBV6-2 or TRBV6-3; D is possibly TRBD2 (6 bases). The CDR3 has 15 amino acids. The ends were cut back, 6 bases at V and 6 bases at J, with 18 bases in the middle. The germline V gene encodes CDR1 MNHEY and CDR2 SVGEGT. CDR3 in DNA: TGTGCCAGCAGCCCTACTAGCTCAGGGCGCAATGAGCAGTTCTTC. Amino acid sequence: CASSPTSSGRNEQFF.

This chain connects TRBV12-5 to TRBJ2-5; TRBD2 agrees at 9 bases. Looked up from germline, CDR1 is LGHNT and CDR2 is FRNRAP. The CDR3 is 17 residues long. V lost 1 base to trimming and J lost 2 bases; unmatched junction nucleotides: 8. The CDR3 sequence: CASGLGGGGALQETQYF. The CDR3 DNA reads TGTGCTAGTGGTTTGGGCGGCGGGGGGGCCCTGCAAGAGACCCAGTACTTC. The variable domain in full, completed from reference TRBV12-5 and TRBJ2-5, reads DARVTQTPRHKVTEMGQEVTMRCQPILGHNTVFWYRQTMMQGLELLAYFRNRAPLDDSGMPKDRFSAEMPDATLATLKIQPSEPRDSAVYFCASGLGGGGALQETQYFGPGTRLLVL.

The chain combines TRBV7-6 with TRBJ1-1; TRBD1 might be the D (5 bases). The CDR3 loop spans 17 amino acids. Germline V gives CDR1 SGHVS, CDR2 FNYEAQ. Trimming took 5 bases from V and 5 from J, leaving 24 bases between them. The chain's CDR3 is CASSPEWGDLRGTEAFF. CDR3 coding DNA: TGTGCCAGCAGCCCTGAATGGGGGGATCTGAGAGGGACTGAAGCTTTCTTT.

In its sample, this clonotype was seen many times. The gene calls are TRBV7-9 and TRBJ2-5; D is perhaps TRBD1 (5 bases). CDR1 and CDR2 from the germline V gene are SEHNR and FQNEAQ (reference sequence). The CDR3 consists of 14 residues. V was clipped by 1 base and J by 2 bases, with 8 bases between them. CDR3 sequence (DNA): TGTGCCAGCAGCTTAGGGACAATTCAAGAGACCCAGTACTTC. Protein product: CASSLGTIQETQYF.

As for this clonotype: With a much larger clone just one base away, this may be a read error. This sequence joins TRBV7-2 and TRBJ2-3, with D perhaps TRBD2 (5 bases). Germline loops: CDR1 SGHTA, CDR2 FQGNSA. The V end was cut by 4 bases, the J end by 6 bases, with 8 bases between. The CDR3 has 12 amino acids. CDR3 in DNA: TGTGCCAGCAGCTCCGGGGTGGATACGCAGTATTTT. Translation gives CASSSGVDTQYF.

This chain links TRBV5-6 with TRBJ2-7, with D tentatively TRBD1 (5 bases). V lost 1 base to trimming and J lost 2 bases, with 10 bases between them. Germline V gives CDR1 SGHDT, CDR2 YYEEEE. The CDR3 runs 14 residues. This CDR3 reads CASSLIRAAYEQYF. The CDR3 DNA sequence: TGTGCCAGCAGCTTGATCAGGGCGGCCTACGAGCAGTACTTC.

The V and J genes are TRBV11-2 and TRBJ2-7; tentatively, D is TRBD2 (6 bases). Germline V gives CDR1 SGHAT, CDR2 FQNNGV. The CDR3 is made up of 17 amino acids. The ends were cut back, 4 bases at V and 2 bases at J, with 21 bases in the middle. CDR3 nucleotide sequence: TGTGCCAGCAGCTCATTATCTGAAGGACTATTTGCCTACGAGCAGTACTTC. It is translated as CASSSLSEGLFAYEQYF. Together with reference TRBV11-2 and TRBJ2-7, the CDR3 gives the full variable domain: EAGVAQSPRYKIIEKRQSVAFWCNPISGHATLYWYQQILGQGPKLLIQFQNNGVVDDSQLPKDRFSAERLKGVDSTLKIQPAKLEDSAVYLCASSSLSEGLFAYEQYFGPGTRLTVT.

The chain employs TRBV20-1 and TRBJ1-6; TRBD1 matches 7 bases. The germline CDR1 and CDR2 sequences are DFQATT and SNEGSKA (reference sequence). The CDR3 consists of 14 residues. The V and J ends lost 2 bases and 10 bases, in that order; junction bases with no gene match: 8. For the CDR3, the DNA is TGCAGTGCTAGATCGGACAGGTGGGGCTCACCCCTCCACTTT. Its protein product is CSARSDRWGSPLHF.

This clonotype was counted ten times or more. This chain uses TRBV27 with TRBJ2-5, with D possibly matching TRBD2 (6 bases). V lost 6 bases and J lost 5, with 25 bases in between. The CDR3 runs to 17 residues. CDR1 MNHEY and CDR2 SMNVEV come from the germline V gene (reference sequence). The CDR3 nucleotides read TGTGCCAGCAGCCGCCCCGGGCCACAACTTCGGGAGGAGACCCAGTACTTC. Residues: CASSRPGPQLREETQYF.